This entry concerns a single T cell receptor (beta chain). Its specificity is not known. This sample is drawn from a study of cytomegalovirus exposure and HLA in healthy donors. Study information: Findings of an earlier analysis included around 100 million unique TCR beta sequences from 180 million or so T cells.

A multiplex PCR was run with 60 Vbeta primers and 13 Jbeta primers. Data came from immunoSEQ multiplex PCR; TCRdb stores just in-frame clones and leaves some out. The sample lists around 100,000 clones; over 60% were seen once. General study points: In a later analysis, parvovirus B19, influenza, CMV and Epstein-Barr virus appeared linked to several top co-occurrence clusters. Among TCR sequences, most were rare, though some public TCRs appeared in many donors.

The sequencing input was PBMCs. The TCR was taken from a man aged 25 to 40 in good health and CMV-seropositive.

CDR3 region: CASRTRGSGYGYTF. DNA for the CDR3: TGTGCCAGTAGGACCCGGGGATCGGGCTATGGCTACACCTTC. This rearrangement joins TRBV19 to TRBJ1-2, with D hard to call. This CDR3 contains 14 residues. Per germline, CDR1 LNHDA and CDR2 SQIVND (reference sequence). The V and J ends lost 6 bases and 4 bases respectively, with 15 bases between them.